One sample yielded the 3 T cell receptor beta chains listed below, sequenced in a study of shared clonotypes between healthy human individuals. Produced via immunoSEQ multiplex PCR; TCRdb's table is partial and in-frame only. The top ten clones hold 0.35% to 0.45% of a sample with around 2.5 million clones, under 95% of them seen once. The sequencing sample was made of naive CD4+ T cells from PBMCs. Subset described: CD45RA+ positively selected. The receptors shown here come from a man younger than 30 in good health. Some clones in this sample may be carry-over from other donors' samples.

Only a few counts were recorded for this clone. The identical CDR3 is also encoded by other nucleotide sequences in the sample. CDR3 DNA sequence: TGTGCCAGCAGTCAACGGCCGAACACTGAAGCTTTCTTT. Residues: CASSQRPNTEAFF. The rearrangement links TRBV2 to TRBJ1-1; the D is unclear. Looked up from germline, CDR1 is SNHLY and CDR2 is FYNNEI. This CDR3 spans 13 amino acids. The germline V and J ends were trimmed by 5 bases and 1 base, with 8 bases remaining between them.

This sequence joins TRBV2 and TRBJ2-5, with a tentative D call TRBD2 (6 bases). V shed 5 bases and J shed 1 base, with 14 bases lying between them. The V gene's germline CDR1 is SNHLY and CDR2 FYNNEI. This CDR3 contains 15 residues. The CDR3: CASSFIGSGQETQYF. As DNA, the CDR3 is TGTGCCAGCAGTTTCATCGGTAGCGGCCAAGAGACCCAGTACTTC.

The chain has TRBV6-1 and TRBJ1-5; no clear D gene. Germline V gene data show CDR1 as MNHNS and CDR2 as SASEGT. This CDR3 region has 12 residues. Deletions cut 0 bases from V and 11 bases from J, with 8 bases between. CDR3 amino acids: CASSEAWQSQHF. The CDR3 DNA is TGTGCCAGCAGTGAAGCGTGGCAGTCCCAGCATTTT.